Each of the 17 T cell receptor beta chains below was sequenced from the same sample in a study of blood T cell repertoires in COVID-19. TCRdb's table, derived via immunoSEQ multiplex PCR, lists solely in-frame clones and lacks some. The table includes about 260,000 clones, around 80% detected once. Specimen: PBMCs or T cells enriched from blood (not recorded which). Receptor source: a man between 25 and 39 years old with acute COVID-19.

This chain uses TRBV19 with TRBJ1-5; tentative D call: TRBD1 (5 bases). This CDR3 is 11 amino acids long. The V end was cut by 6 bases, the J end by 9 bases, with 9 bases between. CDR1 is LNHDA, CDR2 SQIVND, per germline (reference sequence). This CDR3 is CASSVGGPQHF. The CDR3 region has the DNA TGTGCCAGTAGCGTGGGGGGGCCCCAGCATTTT.

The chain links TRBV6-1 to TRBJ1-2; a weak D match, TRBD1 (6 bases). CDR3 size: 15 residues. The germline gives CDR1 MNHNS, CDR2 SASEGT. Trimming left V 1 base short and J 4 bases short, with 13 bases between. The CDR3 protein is CASSEGTAPGYGYTF. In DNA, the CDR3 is TGTGCCAGCAGTGAAGGGACAGCACCTGGCTATGGCTACACCTTC.

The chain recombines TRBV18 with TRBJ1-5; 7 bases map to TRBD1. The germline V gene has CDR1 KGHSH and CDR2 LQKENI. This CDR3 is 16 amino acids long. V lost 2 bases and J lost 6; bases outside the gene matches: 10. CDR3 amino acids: CASSPETGSRGQPQHF. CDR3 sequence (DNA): TGTGCCAGCTCACCAGAGACAGGGTCGCGGGGTCAGCCCCAGCATTTT.

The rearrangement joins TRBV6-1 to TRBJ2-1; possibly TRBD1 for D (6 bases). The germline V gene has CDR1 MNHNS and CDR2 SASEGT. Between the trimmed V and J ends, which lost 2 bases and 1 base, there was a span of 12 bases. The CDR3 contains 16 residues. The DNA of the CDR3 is TGTGCCAGCAGTGAAAAGGTCAGGGGTTCCTACAATGAGCAGTTCTTC. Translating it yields CASSEKVRGSYNEQFF.

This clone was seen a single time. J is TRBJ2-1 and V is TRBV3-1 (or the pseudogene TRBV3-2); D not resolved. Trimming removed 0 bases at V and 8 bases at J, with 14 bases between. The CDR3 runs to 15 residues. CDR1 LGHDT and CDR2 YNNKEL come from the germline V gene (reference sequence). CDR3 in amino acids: CASSQDTPLRDEQFF. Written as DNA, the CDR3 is TGTGCCAGCAGCCAAGATACACCCTTACGGGATGAGCAGTTCTTC.

CDR3 DNA sequence: TGTGCCAGCAGTTTACGTCCAGGGGCCGGTGAAGCTTTCTTT. Its translation is CASSLRPGAGEAFF. The gene calls are TRBV27 and TRBJ1-1; weak D call: TRBD1 (6 bases). The CDR3 consists of 14 residues. Germline CDR1 reads MNHEY; CDR2 reads SMNVEV (reference sequence). V was clipped by 2 bases and J by 7 bases, with 14 bases between them.

CDR3 nucleotides: TGTGCCAGCAGCTTGGACAGGGGTCACACAGATACGCAGTATTTT. Protein: CASSLDRGHTDTQYF. This chain uses TRBV5-4 with TRBJ2-3; TRBD1 matches 7 bases. This CDR3 is built from 15 residues. Per germline, CDR1 SGHNT and CDR2 YYREEE (reference sequence). With V trimmed by 0 bases and J by 2 bases, 3 bases remained unmatched.

The CDR3 is CASSGGEGAVTYNEQFF. CDR3 bases: TGTGCCAGCAGTGGGGGTGAGGGGGCAGTAACCTACAATGAGCAGTTCTTC. The chain carries TRBV2 and TRBJ2-1; 7 bases agree with TRBD1. CDR3 length equals 17 residues. Germline V gene lookup returns CDR1 SNHLY and CDR2 FYNNEI. V dropped 4 bases and J dropped 2; count of bases not matched to a gene: 11.

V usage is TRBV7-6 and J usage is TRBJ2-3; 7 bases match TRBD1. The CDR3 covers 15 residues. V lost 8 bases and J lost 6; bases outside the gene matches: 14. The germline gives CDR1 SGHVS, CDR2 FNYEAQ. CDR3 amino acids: CASFPGTDFRDTQYF. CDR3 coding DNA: TGTGCCAGCTTCCCCGGGACAGATTTCCGGGATACGCAGTATTTT.

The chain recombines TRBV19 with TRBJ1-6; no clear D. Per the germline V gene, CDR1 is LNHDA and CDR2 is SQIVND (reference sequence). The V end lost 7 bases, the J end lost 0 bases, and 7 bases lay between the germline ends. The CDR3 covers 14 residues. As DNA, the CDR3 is TGTGCCAGTACCGCCAGCTCCTATAATTCACCCCTCCACTTT. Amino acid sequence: CASTASSYNSPLHF.

The CDR3 DNA reads TGTGCCAGCAGGTTCACAGGGGGCGGAACTGAAGCTTTCTTT. Residues: CASRFTGGGTEAFF. This sequence joins TRBV11-2 and TRBJ1-1; the match to TRBD1 covers 9 bases. V lost 6 bases and J lost 5; bases outside the gene matches: 7. This CDR3 spans 14 amino acids. The germline CDR1 and CDR2 sequences are SGHAT and FQNNGV.

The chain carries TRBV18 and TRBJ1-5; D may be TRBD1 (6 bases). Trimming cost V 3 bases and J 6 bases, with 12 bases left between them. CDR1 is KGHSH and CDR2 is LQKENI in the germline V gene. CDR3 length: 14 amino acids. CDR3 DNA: TGTGCCAGCTCACCTCCAGGGGTGGGTCAGCCCCAGCATTTT. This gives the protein CASSPPGVGQPQHF.

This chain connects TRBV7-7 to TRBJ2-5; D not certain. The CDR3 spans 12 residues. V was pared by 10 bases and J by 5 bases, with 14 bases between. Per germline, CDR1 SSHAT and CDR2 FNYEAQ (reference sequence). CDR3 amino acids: CAIEILAETQYF. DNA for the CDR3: TGTGCCATTGAGATTCTCGCGGAGACCCAGTACTTC.

The CDR3 loop is CASSAAPRGGAITFSGNTIYF. CDR3 in DNA: TGTGCCAGCAGCGCCGCCCCGCGGGGAGGCGCTATTACTTTCTCTGGAAACACCATATATTTT. The V and J genes are TRBV9 and TRBJ1-3; D uncertain. Germline CDR1 and CDR2: SGDLS and YYNGEE. V shed 3 bases and J shed 0 bases, with 28 bases lying between them. The CDR3 loop spans 21 amino acids.

In nucleotides, the CDR3 is TGTGCCAGTACCCCGACAGGGTCTTGGAACGGGGAGCTGTTTTTT. Amino acid sequence: CASTPTGSWNGELFF. The chain carries TRBV19 and TRBJ2-2; 7 bases line up with TRBD1. The CDR3 extends over 15 amino acids. Unmatched junction bases numbered 12, after V lost 7 bases and J lost 7 bases. CDR1 LNHDA and CDR2 SQIVND come from the germline V gene (reference sequence).

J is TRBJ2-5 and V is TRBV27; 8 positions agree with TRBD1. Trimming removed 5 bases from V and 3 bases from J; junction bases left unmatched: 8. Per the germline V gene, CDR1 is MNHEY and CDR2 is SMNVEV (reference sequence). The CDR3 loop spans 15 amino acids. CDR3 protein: CASSRPGTGKETQYF. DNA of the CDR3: TGTGCCAGCAGTAGACCTGGGACAGGAAAAGAGACCCAGTACTTC.

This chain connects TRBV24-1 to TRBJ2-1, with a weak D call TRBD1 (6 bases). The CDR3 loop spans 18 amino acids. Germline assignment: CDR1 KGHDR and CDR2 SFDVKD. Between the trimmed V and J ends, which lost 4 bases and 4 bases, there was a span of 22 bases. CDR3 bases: TGTGCCACCAGTGACCCCATCACCACAGGGCGCGGTTACAATGAGCAGTTCTTC. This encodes CATSDPITTGRGYNEQFF.